Listed below are T cell receptor beta chains from one sample, sequenced in a study of T cells expressing NK-cell markers. With the 5' RACE reads reprocessed, TCRdb shows one record per CDR3 protein and no DNA. The listing contains some 340,000 distinct CDR3 sequences. The sequencing sample was made of blood T cells: a sorted CD56 or NKG2C T cell subset, CD4+ or CD8+ T cells, or bulk PBMC T cells (not recorded which). The source is a man aged 18 to 69 in good health. Each CDR3 is given with its conserved first and last residue. Each record gives: V gene, J gene, CDR3 protein.

V: TRBV15; J: TRBJ2-5; CDR3: CATSGRGLETQYF
V: TRBV13; J: TRBJ2-7; CDR3: CASSFRTGGGKYEQYF
V: TRBV5-1; J: TRBJ2-7; CDR3: CASSLLTSGGTSSYEQYF
V: TRBV2; J: TRBJ1-6; CDR3: CASSEEKVRNSPLHF
V: TRBV7-3; J: TRBJ1-1; CDR3: CASSLFQATEAFF
V: TRBV2; J: TRBJ1-2; CDR3: CANQQGATNYGYTF
V: TRBV28; J: TRBJ2-7; CDR3: CASRREVYEQYF
V: TRBV7-3; J: TRBJ2-2; CDR3: CASSLGQMNTGELFF
V: TRBV24-1; J: TRBJ1-1; CDR3: CATSDKTVLNTEAFF
V: TRBV4-2; J: TRBJ2-2; CDR3: CASSQRSWGVINTGELFF
V: TRBV20-1; J: TRBJ1-3; CDR3: CSARDPTGGSGNTIYF
V: TRBV18; J: TRBJ2-7; CDR3: CASTSLDGGEQYF
V: TRBV6-5; J: TRBJ2-2; CDR3: CASSYSAVETGGGSGELFF
V: TRBV6-1; J: TRBJ1-2; CDR3: CASSRLGVGGYTF
V: TRBV7-2; J: TRBJ2-1; CDR3: CASSLGRESEQFF
V: TRBV13; J: TRBJ1-1; CDR3: CASSSLQGGTEAFF
V: TRBV2; J: TRBJ2-5; CDR3: CATGPGETQYF
V: TRBV18; J: TRBJ2-3; CDR3: CASSPTLAGAFTDTQYF
V: TRBV5-6; J: TRBJ2-1; CDR3: CASSKGTSSVEQFF
V: TRBV18; J: TRBJ1-6; CDR3: CASSLGQRNSPLHF
V: TRBV30; J: TRBJ1-3; CDR3: CAWSFISGNTIYF
V: TRBV27; J: TRBJ1-2; CDR3: CASSPPGGGLYGYTF
V: TRBV11-3; J: TRBJ2-1; CDR3: CASSLDRAEQFF
V: TRBV7-8; J: TRBJ1-5; CDR3: CASSTNLTGGSQPQHF
V: TRBV11-2; J: TRBJ2-4; CDR3: CASRLEVLGQVLAKNIQYF
V: TRBV7-8; J: TRBJ2-7; CDR3: CASSFGLAGGRSSYEQYF
V: TRBV5-1; J: TRBJ2-3; CDR3: CASSYGSRVFRVDTQYF
V: TRBV12-3/TRBV12-4; J: TRBJ1-5; CDR3: CASRSTTGRPQHF
V: TRBV23-1; J: TRBJ1-4; CDR3: CASSQDRGGGKLFF
V: TRBV27; J: TRBJ1-6; CDR3: CASGKGLVAGVASPLHF
V: TRBV3-1; J: TRBJ1-1; CDR3: CASSQIHAGPGWTEAFF
V: TRBV24-1; J: TRBJ2-5; CDR3: CATSLSGGPADGSTQETQYF
V: TRBV6-5; J: TRBJ2-4; CDR3: CASSSLVRNIQYF
V: TRBV7-2; J: TRBJ2-7; CDR3: CASRFSGGAFVEQYF
V: TRBV27; J: TRBJ2-1; CDR3: CASSLRGEVYNEQFF
V: TRBV20-1; J: TRBJ2-7; CDR3: CSAPTSGGPNF
V: TRBV2; J: TRBJ2-5; CDR3: CASSEETGAETQYF
V: TRBV10-3; J: TRBJ1-6; CDR3: CAIRVGQGNSPLHF
V: TRBV6-1; J: TRBJ1-5; CDR3: CASSENNRVGNQPQHF
V: TRBV6-1; J: TRBJ1-4; CDR3: CASSPFEGHANEKLFF
V: TRBV7-9; J: TRBJ1-3; CDR3: CASSDPLVGNTIYF
V: TRBV28; J: TRBJ1-4; CDR3: CASRGTLGEPPNEKLFF
V: TRBV7-8; J: TRBJ1-1; CDR3: CASSYPFQENTEAFF
V: TRBV3-1; J: TRBJ2-3; CDR3: CASSLRGWDPSDTQYF
V: TRBV25-1; J: TRBJ1-2; CDR3: CASSEGPRMGYTF
V: TRBV7-2; J: TRBJ2-7; CDR3: CASSRWTEDEQYF
V: TRBV29-1; J: TRBJ1-1; CDR3: CSVEDMGKNTEAFF
V: TRBV27; J: TRBJ2-7; CDR3: CASSDRVEQYF
V: TRBV28; J: TRBJ2-3; CDR3: CAGGRGGWDTQYF
V: TRBV27; J: TRBJ1-2; CDR3: CASSPRTSNYGYTF
V: TRBV20-1; J: TRBJ1-3; CDR3: CSAPRGSGNTIYF
V: TRBV30; J: TRBJ2-2; CDR3: CAFSGTGEAGELFF
V: TRBV18; J: TRBJ2-1; CDR3: CASSPRTGPGQQFF
V: TRBV5-1; J: TRBJ1-1; CDR3: CASSVGVGENTEAFF